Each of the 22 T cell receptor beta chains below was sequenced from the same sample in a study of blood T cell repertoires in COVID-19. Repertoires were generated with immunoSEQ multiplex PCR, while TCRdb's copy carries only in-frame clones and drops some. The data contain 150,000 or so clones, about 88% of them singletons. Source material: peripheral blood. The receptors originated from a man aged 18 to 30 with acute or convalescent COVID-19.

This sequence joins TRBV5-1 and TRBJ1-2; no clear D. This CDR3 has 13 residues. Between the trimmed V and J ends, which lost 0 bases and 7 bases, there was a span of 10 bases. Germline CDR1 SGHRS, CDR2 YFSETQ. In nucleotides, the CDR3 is TGCGCCAGCAGCTTGGATCAGCGGGTTGGCTACACCTTC. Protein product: CASSLDQRVGYTF.

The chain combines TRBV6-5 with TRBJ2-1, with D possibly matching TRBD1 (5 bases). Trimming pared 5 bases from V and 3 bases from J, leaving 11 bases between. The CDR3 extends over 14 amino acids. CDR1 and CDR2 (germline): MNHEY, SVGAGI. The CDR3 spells CASSRTSDYNEQFF. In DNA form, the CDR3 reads TGTGCCAGCAGTCGGACAAGTGACTACAATGAGCAGTTCTTC.

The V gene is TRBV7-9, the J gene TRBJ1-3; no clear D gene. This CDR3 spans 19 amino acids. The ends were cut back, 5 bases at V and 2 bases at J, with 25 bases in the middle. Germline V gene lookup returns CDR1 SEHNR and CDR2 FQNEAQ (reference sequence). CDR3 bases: TGTGCCAGCAGCCACTTACGGTCGAAAGGGAGGTCTCCTGGAAACACCATATATTTT. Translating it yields CASSHLRSKGRSPGNTIYF. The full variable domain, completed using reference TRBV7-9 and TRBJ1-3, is DTGVSQNPRHKITKRGQNVTFRCDPISEHNRLYWYRQTLGQGPEFLTYFQNEAQLEKSRLLSDRFSAERPKGSFSTLEIQRTEQGDSAMYLCASSHLRSKGRSPGNTIYFGEGSWLTVV.

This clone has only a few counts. Here the CDR3 DNA reads TGTGCCTGGAGTGTCGGGGGGACCAAAAACATTCAGTACTTC. The encoded protein is CAWSVGGTKNIQYF. The chain employs TRBV30 and TRBJ2-4, with 7 bases that match TRBD2. CDR1 is GTSNPN, CDR2 SVGIG, per germline (reference sequence). With V trimmed by 0 bases and J by 2 bases, 1 base remained unmatched. The CDR3 totals 14 residues.

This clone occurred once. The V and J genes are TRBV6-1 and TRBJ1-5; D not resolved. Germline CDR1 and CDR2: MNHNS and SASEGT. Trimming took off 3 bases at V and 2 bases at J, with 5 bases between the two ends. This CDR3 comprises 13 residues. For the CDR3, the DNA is TGTGCCAGCAGTGATAGAGGCAATCAGCCCCAGCATTTT. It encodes CASSDRGNQPQHF.

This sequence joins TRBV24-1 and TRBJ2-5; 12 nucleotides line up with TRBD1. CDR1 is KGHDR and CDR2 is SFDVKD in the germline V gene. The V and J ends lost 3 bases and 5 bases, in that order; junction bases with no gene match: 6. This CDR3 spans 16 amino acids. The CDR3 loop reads CATSDPGTGGRETQYF. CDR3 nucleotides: TGTGCCACCAGTGATCCCGGGACAGGGGGCCGGGAGACCCAGTACTTC.

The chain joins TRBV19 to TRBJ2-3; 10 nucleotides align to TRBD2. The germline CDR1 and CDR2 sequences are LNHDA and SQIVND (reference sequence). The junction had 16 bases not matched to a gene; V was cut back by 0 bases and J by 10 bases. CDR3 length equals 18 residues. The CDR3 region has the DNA TGTGCCAGTAGTATAGAAGGTTCGCGGAGCGGGGGGGCTTCGGCGCAGTATTTT. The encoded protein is CASSIEGSRSGGASAQYF.

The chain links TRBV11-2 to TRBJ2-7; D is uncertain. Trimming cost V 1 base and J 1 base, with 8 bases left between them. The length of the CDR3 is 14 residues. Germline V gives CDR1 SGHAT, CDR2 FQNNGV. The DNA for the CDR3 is TGTGCCAGCAGCTTAGTTTATTCGTCCTACGAGCAGTACTTC. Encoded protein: CASSLVYSSYEQYF.

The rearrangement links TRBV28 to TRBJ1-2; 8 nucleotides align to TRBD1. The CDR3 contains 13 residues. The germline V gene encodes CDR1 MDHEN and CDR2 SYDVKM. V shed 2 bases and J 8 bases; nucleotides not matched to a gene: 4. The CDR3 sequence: CASSLPGGEGYTF. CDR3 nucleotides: TGTGCCAGCAGTTTACCAGGGGGCGAGGGCTACACCTTC.

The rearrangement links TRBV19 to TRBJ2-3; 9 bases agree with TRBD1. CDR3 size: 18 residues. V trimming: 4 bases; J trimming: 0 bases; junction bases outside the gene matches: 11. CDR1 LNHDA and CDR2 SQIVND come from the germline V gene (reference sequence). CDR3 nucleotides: TGTGCCAGTAGTACCAACCCGGACAGGGGCCGGAGCACAGATACGCAGTATTTT. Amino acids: CASSTNPDRGRSTDTQYF. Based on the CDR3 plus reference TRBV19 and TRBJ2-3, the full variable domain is DGGITQSPKYLFRKEGQNVTLSCEQNLNHDAMYWYRQDPGQGLRLIYYSQIVNDFQKGDIAEGYSVSREKKESFPLTVTSAQKNPTAFYLCASSTNPDRGRSTDTQYFGPGTRLTVL.

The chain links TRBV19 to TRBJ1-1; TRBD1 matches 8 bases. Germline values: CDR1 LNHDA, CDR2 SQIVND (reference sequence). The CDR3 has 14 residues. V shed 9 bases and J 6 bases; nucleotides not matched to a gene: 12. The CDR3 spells CASRGQRALAEAFF. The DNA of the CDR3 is TGTGCCAGCAGGGGGCAGAGGGCCTTGGCTGAAGCTTTCTTT.

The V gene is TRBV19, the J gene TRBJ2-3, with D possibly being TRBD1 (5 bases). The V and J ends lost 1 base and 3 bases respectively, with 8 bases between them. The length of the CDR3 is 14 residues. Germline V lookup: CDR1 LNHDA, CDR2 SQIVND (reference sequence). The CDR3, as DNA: TGTGCCAGTAGTATAGTAAGGGGAACAGATACGCAGTATTTT. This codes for CASSIVRGTDTQYF.

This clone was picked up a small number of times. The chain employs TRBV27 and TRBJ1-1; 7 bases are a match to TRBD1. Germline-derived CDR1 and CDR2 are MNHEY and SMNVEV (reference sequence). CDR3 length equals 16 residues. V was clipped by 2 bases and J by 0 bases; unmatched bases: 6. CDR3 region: CASSLEGALMNTEAFF. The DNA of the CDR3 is TGTGCCAGCAGTTTAGAGGGGGCACTTATGAACACTGAAGCTTTCTTT.

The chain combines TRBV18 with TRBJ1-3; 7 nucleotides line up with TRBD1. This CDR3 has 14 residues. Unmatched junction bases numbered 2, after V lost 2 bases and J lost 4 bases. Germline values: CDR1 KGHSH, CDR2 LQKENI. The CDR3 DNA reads TGTGCCAGCTCACCAGGGACAGCCGGAAACACCATATATTTT. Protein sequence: CASSPGTAGNTIYF.

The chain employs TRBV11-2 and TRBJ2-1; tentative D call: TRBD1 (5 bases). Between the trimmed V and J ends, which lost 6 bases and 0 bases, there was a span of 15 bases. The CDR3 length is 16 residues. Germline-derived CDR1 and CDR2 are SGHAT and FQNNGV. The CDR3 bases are TGTGCCAGCAGTTACAGGCCCTCAAGCTCCTACAATGAGCAGTTCTTC. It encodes CASSYRPSSSYNEQFF.

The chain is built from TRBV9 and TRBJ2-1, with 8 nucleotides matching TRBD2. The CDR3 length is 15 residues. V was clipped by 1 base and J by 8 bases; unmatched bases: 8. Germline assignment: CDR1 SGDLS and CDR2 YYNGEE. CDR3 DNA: TGTGCCAGCAGCGTAAGGTGGGCAGCGGGGGATGAGCAGTTCTTC. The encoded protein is CASSVRWAAGDEQFF.

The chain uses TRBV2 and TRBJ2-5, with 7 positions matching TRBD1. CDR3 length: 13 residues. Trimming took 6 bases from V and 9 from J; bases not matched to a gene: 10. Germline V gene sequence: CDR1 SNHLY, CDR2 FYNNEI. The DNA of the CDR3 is TGTGCCAGCAGGAGGGACGAGCAGGGGGCCCAGTACTTC. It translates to CASRRDEQGAQYF.

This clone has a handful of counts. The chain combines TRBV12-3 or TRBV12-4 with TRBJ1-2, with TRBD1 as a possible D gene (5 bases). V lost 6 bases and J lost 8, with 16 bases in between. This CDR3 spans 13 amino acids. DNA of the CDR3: TGTGCCAGCAGCGATACGCAGGGTCGCGGCTACACCTTC. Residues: CASSDTQGRGYTF.

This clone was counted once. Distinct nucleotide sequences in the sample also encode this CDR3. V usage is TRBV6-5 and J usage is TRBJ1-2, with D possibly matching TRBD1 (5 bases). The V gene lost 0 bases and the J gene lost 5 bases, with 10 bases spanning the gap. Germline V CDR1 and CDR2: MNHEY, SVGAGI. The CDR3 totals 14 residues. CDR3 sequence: CASSYSRGGYGYTF. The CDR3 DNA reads TGTGCCAGCAGTTACTCACGGGGGGGGTATGGCTACACCTTC.

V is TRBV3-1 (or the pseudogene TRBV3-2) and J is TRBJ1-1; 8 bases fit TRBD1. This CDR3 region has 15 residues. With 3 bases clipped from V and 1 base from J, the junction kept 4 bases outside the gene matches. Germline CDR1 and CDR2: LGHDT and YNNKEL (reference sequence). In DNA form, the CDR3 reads TGTGCCAGCAGCCACCAGACAGGGGCGAACACTGAAGCTTTCTTT. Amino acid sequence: CASSHQTGANTEAFF.

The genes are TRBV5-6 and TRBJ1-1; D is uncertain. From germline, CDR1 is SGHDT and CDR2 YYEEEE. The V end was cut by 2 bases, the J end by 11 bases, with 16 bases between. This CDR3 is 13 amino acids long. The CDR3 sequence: CASSFPGVQSAFF. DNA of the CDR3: TGTGCCAGCAGCTTCCCCGGGGTTCAGTCCGCTTTCTTT.

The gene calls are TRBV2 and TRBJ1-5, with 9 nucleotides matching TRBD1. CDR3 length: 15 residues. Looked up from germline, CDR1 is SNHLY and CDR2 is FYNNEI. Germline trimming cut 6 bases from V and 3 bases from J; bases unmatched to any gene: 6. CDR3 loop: CASRPGQGPNQPQHF. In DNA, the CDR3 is TGTGCCAGCAGGCCGGGACAGGGCCCCAATCAGCCCCAGCATTTT.